The entry that follows covers one T cell receptor (beta chain) sequence. V lost 4 bases and J lost 4, with 17 bases in between. The germline V gene encodes CDR1 SGHTS and CDR2 YDEGEE. CDR3 length: 15 amino acids. This sample was taken from a study of memory CD4+ T cells and cytomegalovirus serostatus. The sort gate was single viable CD3+CD4+CD8-CD45RO+ cells for memory CD4+ T cells. The protocol was immunoSEQ multiplex PCR, while the TCRdb copy is restricted to in-frame clones and leaves out a portion. The data hold about 57,000 clones, with roughly 80% observed a single time. Sequenced input: memory CD4+ T cells from blood. This rearrangement joins TRBV5-8 to TRBJ1-1; D is perhaps TRBD1 (5 bases). The receptor was derived from an adult in good health and CMV-seronegative. CDR3 amino acids: CASSLFWGGFTEAFF. The CDR3 DNA sequence: TGTGCCAGCAGCCTATTCTGGGGGGGGTTCACTGAAGCTTTCTTT. The variable domain in full, with the rest retrieved from reference TRBV5-8 and TRBJ1-1, is EAGVTQSPTHLIKTRGQQATLRCSPISGHTSVYWYQQALGLGLQFLLWYDEGEERNRGNFPPRFSGRQFPNYSSELNVNALELEDSALYLCASSLFWGGFTEAFFGQGTRLTVV.